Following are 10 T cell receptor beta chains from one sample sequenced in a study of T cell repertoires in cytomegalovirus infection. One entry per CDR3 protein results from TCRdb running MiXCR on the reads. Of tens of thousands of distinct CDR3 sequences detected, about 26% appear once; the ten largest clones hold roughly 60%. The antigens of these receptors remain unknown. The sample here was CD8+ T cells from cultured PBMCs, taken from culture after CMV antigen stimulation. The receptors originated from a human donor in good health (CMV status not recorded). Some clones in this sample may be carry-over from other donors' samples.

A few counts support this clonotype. CDR3 sequence (DNA): TGTGCCAGCAGAGACGGGGAGAGCTCCTACAATGAGCAGTTCTTC. Translated, it gives CASRDGESSYNEQFF. V gene TRBV28 combines with J gene TRBJ2-1, with a possible D match to TRBD2 (5 bases). The CDR3 has 15 amino acids. Trimming pared 6 bases from V and 0 bases from J, leaving 12 bases between. The germline V gene has CDR1 MDHEN and CDR2 SYDVKM.

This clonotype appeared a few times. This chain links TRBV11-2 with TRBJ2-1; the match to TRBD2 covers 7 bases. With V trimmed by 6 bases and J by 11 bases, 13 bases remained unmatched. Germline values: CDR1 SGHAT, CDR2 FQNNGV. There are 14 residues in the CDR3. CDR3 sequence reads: CASRLPGLLRKQFF. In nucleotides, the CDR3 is TGTGCCAGCAGATTACCGGGACTACTAAGAAAGCAGTTCTTC.

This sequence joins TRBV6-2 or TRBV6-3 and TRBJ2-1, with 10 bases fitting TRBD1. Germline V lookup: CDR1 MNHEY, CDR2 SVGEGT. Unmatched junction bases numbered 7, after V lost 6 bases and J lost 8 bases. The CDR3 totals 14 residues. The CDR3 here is CASRGQGSVDEQFF. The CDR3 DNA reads TGTGCCAGCAGGGGACAGGGGAGTGTCGATGAGCAGTTCTTC.

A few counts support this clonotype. The CDR3 region has the DNA TGTGCCAGCAGCTTAGCGCGAGCCAACACTGAAGCTTTCTTT. It yields the protein CASSLARANTEAFF. The genes are TRBV7-8 and TRBJ1-1; D not certain. The germline CDR1 and CDR2 sequences are SGHVS and FQNEAQ. Trimming removed 0 bases from V and 2 bases from J, with 7 bases in between. The CDR3 spans 14 residues.

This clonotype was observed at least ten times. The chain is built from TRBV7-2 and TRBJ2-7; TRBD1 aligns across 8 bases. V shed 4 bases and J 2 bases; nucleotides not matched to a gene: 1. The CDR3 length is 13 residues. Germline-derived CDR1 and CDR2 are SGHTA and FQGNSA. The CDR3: CASSSTGAYEQYF. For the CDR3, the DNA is TGTGCCAGCAGCTCGACAGGGGCCTACGAGCAGTACTTC.

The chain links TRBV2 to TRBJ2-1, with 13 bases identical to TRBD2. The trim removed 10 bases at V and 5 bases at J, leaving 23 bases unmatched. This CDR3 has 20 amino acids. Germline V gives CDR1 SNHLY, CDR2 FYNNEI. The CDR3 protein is CANSQPLLAGGPNTHNEQFF. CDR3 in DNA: TGTGCCAACAGCCAACCACTACTAGCGGGAGGGCCAAATACCCACAATGAGCAGTTCTTC.

This CDR3 is CASSLGVNYGYTF. CDR3 coding DNA: TGTGCCAGCAGTTTAGGGGTCAACTATGGCTACACCTTC. The V call is TRBV27, the J call TRBJ1-2; D not resolved. The CDR3 totals 13 residues. V was pared by 2 bases and J by 2 bases, with 6 bases between. Germline CDR1 is MNHEY and CDR2 is SMNVEV (reference sequence).

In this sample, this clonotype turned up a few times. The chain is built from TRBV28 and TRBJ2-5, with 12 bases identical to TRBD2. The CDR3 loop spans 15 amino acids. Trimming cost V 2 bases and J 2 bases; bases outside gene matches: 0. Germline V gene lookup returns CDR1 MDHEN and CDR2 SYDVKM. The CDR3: CASSLTSGGQETQYF. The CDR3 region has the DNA TGTGCCAGCAGTTTAACTAGCGGGGGGCAAGAGACCCAGTACTTC.

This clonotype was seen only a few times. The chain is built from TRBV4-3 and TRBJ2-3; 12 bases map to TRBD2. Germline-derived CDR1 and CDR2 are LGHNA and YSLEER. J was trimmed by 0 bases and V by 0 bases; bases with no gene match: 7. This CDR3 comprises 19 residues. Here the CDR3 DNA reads TGCGCCAGCAGCCAAGAAAGCGGACTAGCGGGGATTAGCACAGATACGCAGTATTTT. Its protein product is CASSQESGLAGISTDTQYF.

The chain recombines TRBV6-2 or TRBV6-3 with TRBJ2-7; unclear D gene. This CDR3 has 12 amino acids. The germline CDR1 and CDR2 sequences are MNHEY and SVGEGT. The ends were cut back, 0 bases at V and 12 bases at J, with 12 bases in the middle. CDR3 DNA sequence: TGTGCCAGCAGTTACTCAACAGAGCCCACGTACTTC. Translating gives CASSYSTEPTYF.